The clone carrying this T cell receptor beta chain was seen only once. Random hexamers were used to reverse transcribe the RNA input (roughly 0.5 to 1 ug). Amplification of TCR beta CDR3 across 54 Vbeta and 13 Jbeta was performed with immunoSEQ multiplex PCR. In TCRdb, the immunoSEQ multiplex PCR reads were re-called with MiXCR into one record per CDR3 protein. Of under 200,000 distinct CDR3 sequences in the sample, 95% were seen once. This entry is derived from a study of CD8 T cells in Susac syndrome. The germline gives CDR1 MNHNY, CDR2 SVGAGI (reference sequence). V shed 2 bases and J 3 bases; nucleotides not matched to a gene: 4. This CDR3 has 14 amino acids. TCR beta sequencing was performed on blood CD8+ and CD4+ T cells. Controls comprised healthy donors matched for age and sex. TEMRA cells were FACS-enriched, with CD8+ and CD4+ T cells isolated negatively.

Sequenced sample: CD4+ T cells from PBMCs. J is TRBJ2-7 and V is TRBV6-6; 7 nucleotides match TRBD1. This TCR was recovered from a human donor in good health. CDR3 amino acids: CASSYLDRDYEQYF. CDR3 coding DNA: TGTGCCAGCAGTTACCTTGACAGGGACTACGAGCAGTACTTC.